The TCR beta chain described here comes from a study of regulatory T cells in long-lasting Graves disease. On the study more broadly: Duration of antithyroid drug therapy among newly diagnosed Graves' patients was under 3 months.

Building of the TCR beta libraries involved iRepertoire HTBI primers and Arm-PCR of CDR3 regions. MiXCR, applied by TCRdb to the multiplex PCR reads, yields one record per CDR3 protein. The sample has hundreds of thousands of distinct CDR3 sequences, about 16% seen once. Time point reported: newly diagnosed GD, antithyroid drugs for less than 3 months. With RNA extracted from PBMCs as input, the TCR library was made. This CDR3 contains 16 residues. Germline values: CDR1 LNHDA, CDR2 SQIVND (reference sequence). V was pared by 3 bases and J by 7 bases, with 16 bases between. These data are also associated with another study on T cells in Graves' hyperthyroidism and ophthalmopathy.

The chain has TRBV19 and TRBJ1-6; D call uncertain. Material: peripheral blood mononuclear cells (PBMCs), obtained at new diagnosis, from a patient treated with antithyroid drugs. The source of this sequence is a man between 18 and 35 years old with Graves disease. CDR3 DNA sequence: TGTGCCAGTAGTATCTCGGGCGTGGGAGCAAATTCACCCCTCCACTTT. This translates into CASSISGVGANSPLHF.